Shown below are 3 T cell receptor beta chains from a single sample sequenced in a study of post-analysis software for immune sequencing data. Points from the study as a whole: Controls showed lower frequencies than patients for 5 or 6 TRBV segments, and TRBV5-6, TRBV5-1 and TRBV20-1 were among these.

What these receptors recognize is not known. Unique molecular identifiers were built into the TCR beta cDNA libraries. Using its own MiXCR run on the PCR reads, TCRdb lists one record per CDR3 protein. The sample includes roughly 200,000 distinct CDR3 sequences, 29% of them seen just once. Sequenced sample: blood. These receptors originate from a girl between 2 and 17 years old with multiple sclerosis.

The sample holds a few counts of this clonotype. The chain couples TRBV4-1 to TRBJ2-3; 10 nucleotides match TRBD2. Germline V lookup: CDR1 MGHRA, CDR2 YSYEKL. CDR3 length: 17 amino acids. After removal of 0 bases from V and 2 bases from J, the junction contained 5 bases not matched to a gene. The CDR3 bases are TGCGCCAGCAGCCAAGAAGTAGCGGGGGGATTCACAGATACGCAGTATTTT. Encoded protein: CASSQEVAGGFTDTQYF.

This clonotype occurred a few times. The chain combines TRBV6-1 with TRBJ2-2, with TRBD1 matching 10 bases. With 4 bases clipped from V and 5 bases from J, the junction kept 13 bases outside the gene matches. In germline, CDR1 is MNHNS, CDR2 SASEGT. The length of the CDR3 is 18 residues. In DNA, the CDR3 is TGTGCCAGCAGTGCAAGGACAGGGGGTATACGCGCGACCGGGGAGCTGTTTTTT. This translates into CASSARTGGIRATGELFF.

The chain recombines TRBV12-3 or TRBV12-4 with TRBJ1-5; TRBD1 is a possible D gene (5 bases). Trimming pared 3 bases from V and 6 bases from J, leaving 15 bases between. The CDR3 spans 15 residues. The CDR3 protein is CASSFSGGLAQPQHF. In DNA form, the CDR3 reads TGTGCCAGCAGTTTCTCGGGGGGTCTAGCTCAGCCCCAGCATTTT.